These 4 T cell receptor beta chains were sequenced from one sample in a study of blood T cell repertoires in COVID-19. Using immunoSEQ multiplex PCR, the repertoire was profiled, and TCRdb retains in-frame clones only, with some absent. The data contain 120,000 to 150,000 clones, more than 75% of them singletons. The sequenced sample was peripheral blood. Every receptor here comes from an elderly man with acute or convalescent COVID-19.

The chain employs TRBV10-3 and TRBJ2-3; 7 bases align to TRBD1. The germline V gene encodes CDR1 ENHRY and CDR2 SYGVKD. The CDR3 is made up of 14 amino acids. The ends lost 11 bases at V and 2 bases at J; junction bases unmatched: 10. The CDR3 reads CAVSVGTDTDTQYF. The CDR3 bases are TGTGCCGTGTCCGTCGGGACAGACACAGATACGCAGTATTTT.

The rearrangement uses TRBV7-8 and TRBJ2-7; D is possibly TRBD2 (5 bases). This CDR3 has 15 residues. V shed 4 bases and J shed 2 bases, with 15 bases lying between them. Germline V gene sequence: CDR1 SGHVS, CDR2 FQNEAQ. The CDR3 nucleotides are TGTGCCAGCAGCTCGCTAAGCGGCAGCCCCTACGAGCAGTACTTC. Protein sequence: CASSSLSGSPYEQYF. The whole variable domain, remainder taken from reference TRBV7-8 and TRBJ2-7, is GAGVSQSPRYKVAKRGQDVALRCDPISGHVSLFWYQQALGQGPEFLTYFQNEAQLDKSGLPSDRFFAERPEGSVSTLKIQRTQQEDSAVYLCASSSLSGSPYEQYFGPGTRLTVT.

V is TRBV11-2 and J is TRBJ2-5, with D possibly TRBD1 on 6 matching bases. In germline, CDR1 is SGHAT, CDR2 FQNNGV. The ends were cut back, 5 bases at V and 2 bases at J, with 15 bases in the middle. The CDR3 loop spans 15 amino acids. CDR3 nucleotides: TGTGCCAGCAGCACCACGGGACACTCTCAAGAGACCCAGTACTTC. It specifies CASSTTGHSQETQYF. Based on the CDR3 plus reference TRBV11-2 and TRBJ2-5, the full variable domain is EAGVAQSPRYKIIEKRQSVAFWCNPISGHATLYWYQQILGQGPKLLIQFQNNGVVDDSQLPKDRFSAERLKGVDSTLKIQPAKLEDSAVYLCASSTTGHSQETQYFGPGTRLLVL.

CDR3 nucleotides: TGTGCCAGCAGCCTTGGACAGGGGGCTTTTGGGGACTATGGCTACACCTTC. The encoded protein is CASSLGQGAFGDYGYTF. The chain is built from TRBV7-9 and TRBJ1-2; 11 positions agree with TRBD1. Unmatched junction bases numbered 11, after V lost 5 bases and J lost 3 bases. Germline-derived CDR1 and CDR2 are SEHNR and FQNEAQ (reference sequence). The length of the CDR3 is 17 residues. Supplemented by reference TRBV7-9 and TRBJ1-2, the full variable domain reads DTGVSQNPRHKITKRGQNVTFRCDPISEHNRLYWYRQTLGQGPEFLTYFQNEAQLEKSRLLSDRFSAERPKGSFSTLEIQRTEQGDSAMYLCASSLGQGAFGDYGYTFGSGTRLTVV.